This paragraph reports one T cell receptor (beta chain). This clone has just a few counts. Its recognized antigen is unknown. Per-base qualities were not stored, and no clone one base away is much larger. This sample was included in a study of PD-1 blockade in classical Hodgkin lymphoma (dated by TCRdb to the early 2020s). Study-level background: Nivolumab dosing was 3 mg/kg intravenously every 2 weeks, continuing until either disease progression or unacceptable toxicity. The study used TCR beta sequencing and CyTOF to define a peripheral blood immune signature of response to PD-1 blockade in classical Hodgkin lymphoma.

Overall results and qualifications from the work: A significant rise by C4D1 was seen in CD4+ but not CD8+ TCR diversity (p=0.0027 vs p=0.16), with the rise being most apparent in complete responders (p=0.02). The study was restricted to a single clinical trial cohort, and the causes of repertoire differences, possibly disease activity or prior therapy, were left undefined. Diversity was lower in patients who began nivolumab less than 1 year after ASCT, so these patients were left out of later analyses to avoid confounding by immune reconstitution. Newly diagnosed patients were reported to have lower baseline TCR diversity than healthy donors, and relapsed/refractory patients were reported to have lower baseline TCR diversity still. Trial patients achieving complete response had baseline diversity similar to newly diagnosed patients, whereas partial responders and progressors had significantly lower diversity.

Genomic DNA was isolated using the Qiagen DNeasy kit from unsorted PBMCs as well as from negatively selected CD4+ and CD8+ fractions. Amplification of TCR beta CDR3 regions was done by immunoSEQ multiplex PCR with primers that anneal to V and J segments. A synthetic immune receptor repertoire was used to minimize amplification bias, and remaining bias was computationally removed after sequencing. The source study handled its data this way. Custom Python scripts were used to quantify repertoire diversity as the Shannon entropy index. Unsorted, CD4+ and CD8+ repertoires were analyzed separately, except for combined analyses in which CD4+ and CD8+ sequences were merged in silico. Clonal expansion was defined as a frequency increase of at least 2-fold after treatment compared with C1D1, and clones undetected at baseline were assigned a pseudocount of 0.5. Singleton clones were defined as clones with 0 or 1 copy at C1D1, and non-singleton clones were defined as clones with 2 or more copies. Clones expanded in unsorted samples were labelled as CD4+, CD8+ or unknown by matching protein sequences in sorted samples from the same patient. Wilcoxon tests on paired samples were used to test diversity changes from C1D1 to C4D1. TCRdb carries this immuneACCESS record with in-frame sequences only. Its versions omit some clonotypes, under half of them owing to an unresolved V gene in the studies checked, with the rest unexplained. V, J and clone size are taken as reported in that table, and D and trimming were inferred from the DNA itself. Counted in this sample were tens of thousands of clones; around four fifths of them appeared once. The ten largest clones add up to about 9.4% of the sample.

This specimen's time point label, per the study, means: cycle 4 day 1 (C4D1), after five to seven weeks of nivolumab. All trial patients had relapsed after autologous stem cell transplantation, with cohorts A, B and C differing in prior brentuximab vedotin exposure. The trial cohort was composed of 56 patients with relapsed/refractory classical Hodgkin lymphoma, for whom complete response, partial response or progressive disease was recorded as best overall response. Trial patients were treated with single-agent nivolumab in the multi-cohort phase II CheckMate 205 trial. Best overall response was determined by an independent review committee according to the 2007 International Working Group response criteria. Trial PBMCs were collected just before the start of nivolumab (C1D1) and during therapy at cycle 2 day 1 and cycle 4 day 1. Peripheral blood was collected in 8 mL Vacutainer Cell Preparation Tubes, from which PBMCs were isolated by centrifugation and then cryopreserved.

V is clipped by 7 bases and J by 4 bases, and the sequence between their germline boundaries is 20 bases long. Taken from the germline V gene (reference sequence), the CDR1 and CDR2 loops are LNHDA and SQIVND. From the cysteine up to the phenylalanine, the CDR3 has a length of 16 residues. Only the CDR3 region is kept as DNA, spanning 48 bases read in frame from base 1. The sample in question was peripheral blood mononuclear cells (PBMCs), obtained before the fourth cycle of nivolumab. Rearrangement joined TRBV19 to TRBJ2-1, with a weak D call of TRBD1 (6 bases match). The receptor's source is a human donor with classical Hodgkin lymphoma. In nucleotide form, the sequence is TGTGCCAGTAACTCCGGGTGGGGGCGGCTGTACAATGAGCAGTTCTTC. Translated, it gives CASNSGWGRLYNEQFF.